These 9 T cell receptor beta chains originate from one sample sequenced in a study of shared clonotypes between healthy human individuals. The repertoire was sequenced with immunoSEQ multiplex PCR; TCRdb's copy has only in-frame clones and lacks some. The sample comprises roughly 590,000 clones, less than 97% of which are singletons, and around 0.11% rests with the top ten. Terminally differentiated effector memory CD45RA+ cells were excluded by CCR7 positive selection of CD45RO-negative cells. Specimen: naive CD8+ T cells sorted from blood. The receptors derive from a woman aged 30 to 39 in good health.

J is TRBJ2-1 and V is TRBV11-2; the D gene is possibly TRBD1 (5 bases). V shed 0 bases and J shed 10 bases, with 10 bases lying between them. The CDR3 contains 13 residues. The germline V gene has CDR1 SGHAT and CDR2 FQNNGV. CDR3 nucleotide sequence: TGTGCCAGCAGCTTAGATTCCGGACACGAGCAGTTCTTC. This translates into CASSLDSGHEQFF.

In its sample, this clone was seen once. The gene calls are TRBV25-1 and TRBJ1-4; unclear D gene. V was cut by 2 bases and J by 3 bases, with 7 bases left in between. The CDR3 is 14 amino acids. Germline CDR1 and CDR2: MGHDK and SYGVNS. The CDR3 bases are TGTGCCAGCAGTGAAGGACCTCCTAATGAAAAACTGTTTTTT. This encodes CASSEGPPNEKLFF.

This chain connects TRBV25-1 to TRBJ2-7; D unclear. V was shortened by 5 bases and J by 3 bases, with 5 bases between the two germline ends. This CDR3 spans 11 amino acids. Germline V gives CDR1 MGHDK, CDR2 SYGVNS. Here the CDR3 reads CASSSGYEQYF. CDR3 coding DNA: TGTGCCAGCAGTTCCGGCTACGAGCAGTACTTC.

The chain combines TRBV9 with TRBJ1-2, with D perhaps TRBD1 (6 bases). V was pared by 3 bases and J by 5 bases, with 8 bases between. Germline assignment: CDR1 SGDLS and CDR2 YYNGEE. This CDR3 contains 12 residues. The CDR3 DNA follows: TGTGCCAGCAGCGCGGACAGTTATGGCTACACCTTC. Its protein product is CASSADSYGYTF.

This CDR3 reads CASSRGTSGRAWYEQYF. The CDR3 DNA follows: TGTGCCAGCAGCCGAGGGACTAGCGGGAGGGCCTGGTACGAGCAGTACTTC. V usage is TRBV7-2 and J usage is TRBJ2-7, with 16 bases matching TRBD2. Germline assignment: CDR1 SGHTA and CDR2 FQGNSA. The CDR3 runs 17 residues. V was clipped by 5 bases and J by 4 bases; unmatched bases: 8.

The CDR3 DNA reads as TGTGCCAGCAGCTTAGCGGCGGGCGGGAGTGGAGATACGCAGTATTTT. As protein: CASSLAAGGSGDTQYF. This chain links TRBV7-9 with TRBJ2-3; 7 nucleotides line up with TRBD2. Germline CDR1 reads SEHNR; CDR2 reads FQNEAQ (reference sequence). The CDR3 is made up of 16 amino acids. V lost 0 bases to trimming and J lost 5 bases; unmatched junction nucleotides: 8.

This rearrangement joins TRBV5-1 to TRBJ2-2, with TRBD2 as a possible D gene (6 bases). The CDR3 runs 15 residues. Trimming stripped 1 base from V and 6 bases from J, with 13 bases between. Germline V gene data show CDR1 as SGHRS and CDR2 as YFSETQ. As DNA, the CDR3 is TGCGCCAGCAGCTTGAGGGGACTGGTACCCGGGGAGCTGTTTTTT. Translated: CASSLRGLVPGELFF.

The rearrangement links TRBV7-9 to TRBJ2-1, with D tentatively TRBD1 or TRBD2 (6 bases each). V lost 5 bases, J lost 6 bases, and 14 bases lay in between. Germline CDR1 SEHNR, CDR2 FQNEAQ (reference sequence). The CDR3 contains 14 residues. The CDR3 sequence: CASSTGAYFNEQFF. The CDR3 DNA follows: TGTGCCAGCAGCACGGGGGCTTACTTCAATGAGCAGTTCTTC. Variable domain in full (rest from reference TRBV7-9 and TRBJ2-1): DTGVSQNPRHKITKRGQNVTFRCDPISEHNRLYWYRQTLGQGPEFLTYFQNEAQLEKSRLLSDRFSAERPKGSFSTLEIQRTEQGDSAMYLCASSTGAYFNEQFFGPGTRLTVL.

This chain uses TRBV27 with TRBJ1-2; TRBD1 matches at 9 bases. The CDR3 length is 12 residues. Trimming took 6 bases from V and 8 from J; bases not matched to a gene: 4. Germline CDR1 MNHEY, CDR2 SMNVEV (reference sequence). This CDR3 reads CASRTGGRGYTF. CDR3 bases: TGTGCCAGCAGGACAGGGGGGAGGGGCTACACCTTC.